The count of the clone carrying this T cell receptor beta chain is one. These data originate in a study of control samples from healthy donors and cancer patients. Clones were sequenced by immunoSEQ multiplex PCR, and TCRdb holds only the in-frame ones, with some missing. The sample gives over 110,000 clones, just under 95% of which show up once; over 9% is in the top ten. CDR1 is LGHNA and CDR2 is YSLEER in the germline V gene. The CDR3 consists of 16 residues. Between the trimmed V and J ends, which lost 0 bases and 2 bases, there was a span of 11 bases. Sequencing was carried out using blood. The clonotype was recovered from a man aged 25-45 years in good health. The chain joins TRBV4-3 to TRBJ2-1; a possible D gene is TRBD2 (5 bases). DNA for the CDR3: TGCGCCAGCAGCCAAGAAGAGGGTAGTGCCTACAATGAGCAGTTCTTC. Protein sequence: CASSQEEGSAYNEQFF.